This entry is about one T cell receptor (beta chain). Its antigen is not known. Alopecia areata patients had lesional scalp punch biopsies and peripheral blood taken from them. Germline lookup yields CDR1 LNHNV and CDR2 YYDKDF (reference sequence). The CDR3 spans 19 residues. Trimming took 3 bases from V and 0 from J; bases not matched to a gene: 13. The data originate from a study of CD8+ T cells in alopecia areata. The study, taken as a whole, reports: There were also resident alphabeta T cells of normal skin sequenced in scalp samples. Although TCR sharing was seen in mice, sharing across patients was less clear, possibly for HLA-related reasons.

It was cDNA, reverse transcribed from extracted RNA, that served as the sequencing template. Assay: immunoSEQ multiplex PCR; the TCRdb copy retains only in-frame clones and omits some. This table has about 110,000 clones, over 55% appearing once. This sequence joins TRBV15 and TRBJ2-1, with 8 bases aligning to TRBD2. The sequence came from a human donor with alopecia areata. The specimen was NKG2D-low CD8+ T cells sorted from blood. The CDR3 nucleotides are TGTGCCACCAGCAGCCCTACTAGCGGCAGCACCAGCTCCTACAATGAGCAGTTCTTC. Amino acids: CATSSPTSGSTSSYNEQFF.